The source of this T cell receptor beta chain is a study of PD-1 blockade in classical Hodgkin lymphoma. Study-wide results and caveats: Patients who initiated nivolumab within 1 year of ASCT were excluded. By C4D1, diversity of CD4+ TCRs had risen significantly, whereas that of CD8+ TCRs had not.

A remark on this clone: Its antigen is as yet unknown.

CDR1 is MNHNY and CDR2 is SVGAGI in the germline V gene (reference sequence). There are 15 residues in the CDR3. Trimming stripped 2 bases from V and 3 bases from J, with 10 bases between. All patients experienced relapse after autologous stem cell transplantation, and brentuximab vedotin exposure was variable. TCRdb's table, derived via immunoSEQ multiplex PCR, lists solely in-frame clones and lacks some. The sample consists of over 35,000 clones, around 78% of them appearing once. The V call is TRBV6-6, the J call TRBJ2-2; D possibly corresponds to TRBD1 (5 bases). The receptor's source is a human donor with classical Hodgkin lymphoma. The input for sequencing was peripheral blood mononuclear cells (PBMCs), taken at baseline. The CDR3 loop reads CASSYGQGDTGELFF. The CDR3 DNA follows: TGTGCCAGCAGTTACGGGCAGGGCGACACCGGGGAGCTGTTTTTT.